Sequencing of this T cell receptor beta chain was carried out in a study of blood T cell repertoires in COVID-19. Trimming pared 1 base from V and 7 bases from J, leaving 11 bases between. The germline V gene encodes CDR1 SGHTA and CDR2 FQGNSA. The CDR3 loop spans 13 amino acids. TCRdb's table, derived via immunoSEQ multiplex PCR, lists solely in-frame clones and lacks some. Counted here are some 150,000 clones, 70% to 90% occurring once; the ten biggest clones make up approximately 10%. This rearrangement joins TRBV7-2 to TRBJ2-7; D gene ambiguous. The sequencing input was peripheral blood. This sequence originates from a woman aged 55-69 years with COVID-19, enrolled during active disease. The CDR3 bases are TGTGCCAGCAGCTTAGTGGGCGCCGTAGAGCAGTACTTC. This translates into CASSLVGAVEQYF.